The source of this TCR beta chain is a study of CD8+ T cells in alopecia areata. Both CD4+ and CD8+ T cells were separated by sorting PBMCs. Findings of the study overall: Patients showed less clear TCR sequence sharing than mice, possibly partly because of HLA diversity. Scalp repertoires also include resident alphabeta T cells from normal skin. Clonality exceeded that of normal scalp in lesional scalp, most notably in alopecia totalis/universalis.

This CDR3 is 15 amino acids long. The germline gives CDR1 SGHVS, CDR2 FQNEAQ. The ends lost 1 base at V and 3 bases at J; junction bases unmatched: 5. Worth noting for this clone: The target antigen is unknown.

Extracted from the samples, RNA was reverse transcribed into cDNA to serve as the sequencing template. Repertoires were generated with immunoSEQ multiplex PCR, while TCRdb's copy carries only in-frame clones and drops some. The sample includes approximately 150,000 clones, 45% to 60% of them seen just once. The sequenced sample was CD4+ T cells sorted from blood. The chain uses TRBV7-8 and TRBJ2-7, with TRBD1 identical over 8 bases. The TCR originated in a human donor in good health. CDR3 DNA sequence: TGTGCCAGCAGCTTAGGGACAGGGCCTATCTACGAGCAGTACTTC. This encodes CASSLGTGPIYEQYF.